This T cell receptor (beta chain) was observed in a study of cytomegalovirus exposure and HLA in healthy donors. Study in general: Among the roughly 370 genotyped donors, approximately 80% were placed in the Caucasian-associated ancestry cluster.

This CDR3 is built from 14 residues. The V end was cut by 4 bases, the J end by 3 bases, with 13 bases between. The germline CDR1 and CDR2 sequences are SGHTA and FQGNSA. Notes on the study in general: Presence/absence analyses treated sequencing depth as roughly uniform across donors.

The PCR was carried out with 60 Vbeta primers and 13 Jbeta primers. This table comes from immunoSEQ multiplex PCR, and its TCRdb copy is limited to in-frame clones, with some not included. The sample has approximately 150,000 clones; 65% to 80% are singletons. In regard to this clone: The antigen remains undetermined.

The receptor was derived from a man in his forties in good health and CMV-seronegative. The sample was PBMCs. The chain couples TRBV7-2 to TRBJ2-7, with a weak D call TRBD1 (6 bases). DNA for the CDR3: TGTGCCAGCAGCTCGCAGGGGAGAAGCTACGAGCAGTACTTC. Translation gives CASSSQGRSYEQYF.